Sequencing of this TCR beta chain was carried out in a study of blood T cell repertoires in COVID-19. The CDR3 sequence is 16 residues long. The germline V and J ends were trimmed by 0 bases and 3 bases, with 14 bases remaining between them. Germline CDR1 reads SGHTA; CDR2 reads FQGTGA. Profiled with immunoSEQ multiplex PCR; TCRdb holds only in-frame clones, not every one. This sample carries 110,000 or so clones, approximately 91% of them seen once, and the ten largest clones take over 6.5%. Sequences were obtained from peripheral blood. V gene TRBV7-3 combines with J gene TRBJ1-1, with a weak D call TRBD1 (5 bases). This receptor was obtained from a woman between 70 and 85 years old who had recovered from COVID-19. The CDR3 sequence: CASSLTLLQGDTEAFF. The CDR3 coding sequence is TGTGCCAGCAGCTTAACGCTATTACAAGGGGACACTGAAGCTTTCTTT.